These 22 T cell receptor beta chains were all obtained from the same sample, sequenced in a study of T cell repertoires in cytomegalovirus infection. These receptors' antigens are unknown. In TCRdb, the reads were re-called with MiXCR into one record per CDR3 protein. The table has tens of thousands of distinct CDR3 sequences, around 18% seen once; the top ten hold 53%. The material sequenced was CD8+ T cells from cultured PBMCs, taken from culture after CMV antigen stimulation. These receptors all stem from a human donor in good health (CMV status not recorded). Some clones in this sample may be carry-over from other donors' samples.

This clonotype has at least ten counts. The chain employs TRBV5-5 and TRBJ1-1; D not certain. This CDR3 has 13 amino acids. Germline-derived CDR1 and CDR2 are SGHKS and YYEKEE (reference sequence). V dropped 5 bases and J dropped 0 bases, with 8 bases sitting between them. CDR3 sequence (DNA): TGTGCCAGCAGACTGGACCTGAACACTGAAGCTTTCTTT. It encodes CASRLDLNTEAFF.

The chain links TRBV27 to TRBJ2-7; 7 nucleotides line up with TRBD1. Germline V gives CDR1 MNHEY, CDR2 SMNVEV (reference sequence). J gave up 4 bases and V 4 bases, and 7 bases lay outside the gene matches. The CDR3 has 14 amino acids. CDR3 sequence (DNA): TGTGCCAGCAGTTCCCCGGGACAGTCGTACGAGCAGTACTTC. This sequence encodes CASSSPGQSYEQYF.

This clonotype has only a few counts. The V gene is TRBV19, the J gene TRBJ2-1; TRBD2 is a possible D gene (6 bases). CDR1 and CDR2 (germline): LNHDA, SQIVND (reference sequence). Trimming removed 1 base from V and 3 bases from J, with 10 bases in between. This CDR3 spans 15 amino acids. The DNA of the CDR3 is TGTGCCAGTAGTATAGGTAGCGGATACTACAATGAGCAGTTCTTC. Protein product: CASSIGSGYYNEQFF.

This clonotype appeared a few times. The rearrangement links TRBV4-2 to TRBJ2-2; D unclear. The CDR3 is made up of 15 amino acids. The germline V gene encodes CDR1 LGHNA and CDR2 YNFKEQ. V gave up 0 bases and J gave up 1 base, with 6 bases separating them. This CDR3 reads CASSQEAGNTGELFF. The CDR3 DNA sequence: TGTGCCAGCAGCCAAGAGGCAGGGAACACCGGGGAGCTGTTTTTT.

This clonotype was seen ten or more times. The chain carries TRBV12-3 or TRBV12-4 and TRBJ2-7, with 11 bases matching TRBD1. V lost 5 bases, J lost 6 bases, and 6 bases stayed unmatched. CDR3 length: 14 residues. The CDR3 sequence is CASSLGTGGSEQYF. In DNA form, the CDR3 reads TGTGCCAGCAGTCTCGGGACAGGGGGGAGCGAGCAGTACTTC.

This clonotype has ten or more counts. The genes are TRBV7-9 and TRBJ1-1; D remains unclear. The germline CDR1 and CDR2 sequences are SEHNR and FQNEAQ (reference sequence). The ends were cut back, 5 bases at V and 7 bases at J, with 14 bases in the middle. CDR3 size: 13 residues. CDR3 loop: CASSLPGVVEAFF. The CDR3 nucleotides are TGTGCCAGCAGCCTCCCTGGGGTAGTTGAAGCTTTCTTT.

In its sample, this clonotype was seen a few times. Written as DNA, the CDR3 is TGTGCCAGCAGTTCTGACAGGGGGCTTCGGATTAATGGCTACACCTTC. Encoded protein: CASSSDRGLRINGYTF. The chain links TRBV6-2 or TRBV6-3 to TRBJ1-2, with TRBD1 matching over 10 bases. The CDR3 extends over 16 amino acids. The trim removed 4 bases at V and 6 bases at J, leaving 11 bases unmatched. In germline, CDR1 is MNHEY, CDR2 SVGEGT.

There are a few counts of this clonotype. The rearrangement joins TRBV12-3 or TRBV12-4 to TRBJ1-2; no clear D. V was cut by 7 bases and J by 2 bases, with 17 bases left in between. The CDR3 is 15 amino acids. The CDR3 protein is CASNHLPVLNYGYTF. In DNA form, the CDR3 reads TGTGCCAGCAACCACCTCCCGGTATTAAACTATGGCTACACCTTC.

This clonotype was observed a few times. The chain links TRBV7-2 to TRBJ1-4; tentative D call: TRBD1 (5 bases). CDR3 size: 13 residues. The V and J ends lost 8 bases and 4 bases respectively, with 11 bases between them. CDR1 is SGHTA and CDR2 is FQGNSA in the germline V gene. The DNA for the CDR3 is TGTGCCAGCGGGGGGGGGATTAATGAAAAACTGTTTTTT. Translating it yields CASGGGINEKLFF.

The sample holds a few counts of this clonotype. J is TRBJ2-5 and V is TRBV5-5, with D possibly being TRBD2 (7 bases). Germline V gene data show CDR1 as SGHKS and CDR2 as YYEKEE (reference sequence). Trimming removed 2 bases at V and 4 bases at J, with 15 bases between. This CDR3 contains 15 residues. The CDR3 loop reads CASSLRGGAGETQYF. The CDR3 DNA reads TGTGCCAGCAGCTTACGAGGGGGGGCCGGAGAGACCCAGTACTTC.

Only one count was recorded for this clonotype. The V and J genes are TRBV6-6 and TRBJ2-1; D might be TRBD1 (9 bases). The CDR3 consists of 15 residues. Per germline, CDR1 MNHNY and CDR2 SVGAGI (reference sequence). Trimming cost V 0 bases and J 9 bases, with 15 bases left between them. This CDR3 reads CASSYSAGGQGEQFF. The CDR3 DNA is TGTGCCAGCAGTTACTCCGCGGGGGGACAGGGTGAGCAGTTCTTC.

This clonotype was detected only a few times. CDR3 protein: CASKLNRGGTADTQYF. The CDR3 bases are TGTGCCAGCAAACTAAATCGAGGGGGAACAGCAGATACGCAGTATTTT. The chain employs TRBV6-6 and TRBJ2-3, with D maybe TRBD1 (6 bases). With 7 bases removed from V and 4 bases from J, the gap between germline ends came to 21 bases. Germline V gene sequence: CDR1 MNHNY, CDR2 SVGAGI (reference sequence). The CDR3 is 16 residues long.

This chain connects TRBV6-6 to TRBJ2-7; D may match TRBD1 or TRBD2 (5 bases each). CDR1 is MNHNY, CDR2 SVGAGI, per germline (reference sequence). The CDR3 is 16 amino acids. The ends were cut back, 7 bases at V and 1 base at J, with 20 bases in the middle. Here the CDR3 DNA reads TGTGCCAGCACCCAACCGGGACCTTCAGAGTCCTACGAGCAGTACTTC. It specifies CASTQPGPSESYEQYF.

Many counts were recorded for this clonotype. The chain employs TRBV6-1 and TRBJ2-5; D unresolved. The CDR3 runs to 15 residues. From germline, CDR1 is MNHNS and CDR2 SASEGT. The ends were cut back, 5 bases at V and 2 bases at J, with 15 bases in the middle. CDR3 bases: TGTGCCAGCAGTTCCCCGCGACGGAGACAAGAGACCCAGTACTTC. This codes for CASSSPRRRQETQYF.

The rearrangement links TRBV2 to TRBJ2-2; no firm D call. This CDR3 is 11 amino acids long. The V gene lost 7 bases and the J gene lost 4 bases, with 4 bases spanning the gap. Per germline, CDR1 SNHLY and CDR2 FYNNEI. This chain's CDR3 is CASTATGELFF. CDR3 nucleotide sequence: TGTGCCAGCACGGCCACCGGGGAGCTGTTTTTT.

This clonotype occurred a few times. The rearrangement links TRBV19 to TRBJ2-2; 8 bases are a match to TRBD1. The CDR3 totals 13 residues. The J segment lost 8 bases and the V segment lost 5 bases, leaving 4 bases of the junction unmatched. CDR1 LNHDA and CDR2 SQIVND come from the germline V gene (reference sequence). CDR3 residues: CASSSRTGGELFF. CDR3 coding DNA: TGTGCCAGTAGTTCCCGGACAGGGGGGGAGCTGTTTTTT.

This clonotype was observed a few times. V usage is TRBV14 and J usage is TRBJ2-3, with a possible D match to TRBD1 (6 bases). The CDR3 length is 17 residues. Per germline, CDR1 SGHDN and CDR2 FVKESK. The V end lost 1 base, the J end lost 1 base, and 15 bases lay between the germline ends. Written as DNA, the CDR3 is TGTGCCAGCAGCCAAGTGGAAGGGGGATGGGGCACAGATACGCAGTATTTT. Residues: CASSQVEGGWGTDTQYF.

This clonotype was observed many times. This CDR3 reads CASSLKTVYGYTF. The CDR3, as DNA: TGTGCCAGCAGTTTAAAGACAGTCTATGGCTACACCTTC. The chain combines TRBV12-3 or TRBV12-4 with TRBJ1-2, with D possibly TRBD1 on 5 matching bases. This CDR3 comprises 13 residues. V was shortened by 2 bases and J by 4 bases, with 8 bases between the two germline ends.

In DNA form, the CDR3 reads TGTGCCACCAGCAGGGGAAGGGGGGAAGCTGGAAACACCATATATTTT. This sequence encodes CATSRGRGEAGNTIYF. The chain employs TRBV15 and TRBJ1-3; D may be TRBD1 (6 bases). Germline CDR1 is LNHNV and CDR2 is YYDKDF (reference sequence). The ends were cut back, 3 bases at V and 2 bases at J, with 14 bases in the middle. The CDR3 extends over 16 amino acids.

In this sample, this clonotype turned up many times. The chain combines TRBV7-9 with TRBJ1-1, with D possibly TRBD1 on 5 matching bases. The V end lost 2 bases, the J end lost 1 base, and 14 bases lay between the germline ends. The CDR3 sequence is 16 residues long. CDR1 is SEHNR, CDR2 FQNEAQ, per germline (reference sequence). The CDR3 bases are TGTGCCAGCAGCTTACAGAGACAGCTGGGGAACACTGAAGCTTTCTTT. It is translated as CASSLQRQLGNTEAFF.

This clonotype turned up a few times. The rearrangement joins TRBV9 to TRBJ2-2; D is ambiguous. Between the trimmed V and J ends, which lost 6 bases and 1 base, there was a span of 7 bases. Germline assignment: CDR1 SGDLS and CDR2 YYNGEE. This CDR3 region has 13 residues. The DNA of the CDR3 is TGTGCCAGCAAGGTGGGGAACACCGGGGAGCTGTTTTTT. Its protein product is CASKVGNTGELFF.

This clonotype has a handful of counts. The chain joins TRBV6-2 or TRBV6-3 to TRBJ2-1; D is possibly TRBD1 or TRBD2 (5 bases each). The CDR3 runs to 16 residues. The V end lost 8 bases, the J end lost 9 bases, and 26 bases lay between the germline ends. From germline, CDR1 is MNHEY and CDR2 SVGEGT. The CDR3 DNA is TGTGCCAGCCTGCTGATTTCTTTCGGGATTAGGGGTGAGCAGTTCTTC. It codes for CASLLISFGIRGEQFF.